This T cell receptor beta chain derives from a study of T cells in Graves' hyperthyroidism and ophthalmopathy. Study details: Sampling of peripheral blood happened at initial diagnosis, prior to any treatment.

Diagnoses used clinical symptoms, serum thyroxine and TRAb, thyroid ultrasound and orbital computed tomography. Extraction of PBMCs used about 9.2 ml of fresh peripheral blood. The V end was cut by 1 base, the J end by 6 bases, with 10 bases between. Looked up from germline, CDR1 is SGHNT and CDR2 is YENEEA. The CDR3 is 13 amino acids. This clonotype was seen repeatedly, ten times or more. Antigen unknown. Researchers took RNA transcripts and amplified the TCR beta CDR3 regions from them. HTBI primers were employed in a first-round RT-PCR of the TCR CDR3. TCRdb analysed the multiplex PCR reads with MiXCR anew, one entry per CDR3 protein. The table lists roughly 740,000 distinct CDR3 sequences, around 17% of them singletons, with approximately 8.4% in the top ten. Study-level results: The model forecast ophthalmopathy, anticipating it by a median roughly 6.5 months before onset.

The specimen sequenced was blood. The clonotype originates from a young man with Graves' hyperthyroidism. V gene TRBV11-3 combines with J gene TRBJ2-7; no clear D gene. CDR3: CASSLVSRVEQYF. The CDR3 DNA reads TGTGCCAGCAGCTTAGTGTCTAGGGTCGAGCAGTACTTC.